The clone carrying this T cell receptor (beta chain) has just one count. This sample was taken from a study of blood T cell repertoires in COVID-19. On the study more broadly: The cDNA or gDNA used as material had been derived from T cells, B-cell-depleted T cells, or PBMCs.

Original data processing: Reference gene primer amplification gave estimated nucleated cell counts. Profiled with immunoSEQ multiplex PCR; TCRdb holds only in-frame clones, not every one. That table is the source of V, J and clone size, and D and trimming were worked out from the DNA. The data contain around 250,000 clones, roughly 86% of them singletons. The CDR3 sequence is 14 residues long. CDR1 MDHEN and CDR2 SYDVKM come from the germline V gene. V gave up 7 bases and J gave up 7 bases; unmatched junction bases: 13. The sequence derives from a woman aged 55-70 years who had recovered from COVID-19. Material for sequencing was peripheral blood. The chain couples TRBV28 to TRBJ2-7, with 7 bases identical to TRBD1. The CDR3 here is CASTPRTGPLEQYF. CDR3 coding DNA: TGTGCCAGCACTCCCCGGACAGGCCCCCTGGAGCAGTACTTC.